Here is one TCR beta chain with its context. Its target is unknown. The data derive from a study of OX40 agonist ivuxolimab in advanced cancers. The assay was immunoSEQ multiplex PCR, and TCRdb's table has in-frame clones only and misses some. The sample comprises about 70,000 clones, 89% of which are singletons, and more than 0.85% rests with the top ten. The length of the CDR3 is 16 residues. Germline CDR1 WNHNN, CDR2 SYGVQD (reference sequence). Deletions cut 6 bases from V and 1 base from J, with 18 bases between. Overall study findings and caveats: At 0.1 to 3.0 mg/kg and by week 6, clonal expansion occurred in CD4+ and CD8+ blood T cells.

The TCR comes from an adult with an advanced solid tumor such as melanoma, head and neck, liver or kidney cancer. The chain uses TRBV10-1 and TRBJ1-1, with a possible D match to TRBD1 (5 bases). Sequencing was performed on CD4+ or CD8+ T cells sorted from blood, taken in a trial of the OX40 agonist ivuxolimab. CDR3: CASRPGGARENTEAFF. The CDR3 DNA reads as TGCGCCAGCAGACCTGGCGGGGCAAGGGAGAACACTGAAGCTTTCTTT.